The 18 T cell receptor beta chains presented below share a single source sample, sequenced in a study of T cell responses to AZD1222 COVID-19 vaccine. Profiling relied on immunoSEQ multiplex PCR, and the TCRdb table lists in-frame clones only, not all of them. This table holds 93,000 or so clones, over 80% found once. The sequencing used peripheral blood, collected on day 0 of AZD1222 vaccination. The receptors derive from an adult in good health.

This clone was recorded only once. The V call is TRBV4-3, the J call TRBJ2-5; D unresolved. CDR3 length: 15 residues. From germline, CDR1 is LGHNA and CDR2 YSLEER. Between the trimmed V and J ends, which lost 0 bases and 4 bases, there was a span of 12 bases. The CDR3 nucleotides read TGCGCCAGCAGCCAAGATTTTCGGCAGGCAGAGACCCAGTACTTC. This encodes CASSQDFRQAETQYF.

The V and J genes are TRBV10-1 and TRBJ1-6, with 9 bases fitting TRBD1. This CDR3 region has 13 residues. From germline, CDR1 is WNHNN and CDR2 SYGVQD (reference sequence). The J segment lost 8 bases and the V segment lost 10 bases, leaving 6 bases of the junction unmatched. CDR3: CATKQGADSPLHF. CDR3 DNA sequence: TGCGCCACAAAACAGGGGGCTGATTCACCCCTCCACTTT.

The chain uses TRBV24-1 and TRBJ1-2; 7 bases are shared with TRBD1. This CDR3 is 13 amino acids long. Germline V CDR1 and CDR2: KGHDR, SFDVKD. V gave up 5 bases and J gave up 6 bases; unmatched junction bases: 5. The CDR3 nucleotides are TGTGCCACCAGTGGGCGACAGGGAAATGGCTACACCTTC. Its translation: CATSGRQGNGYTF.

J is TRBJ1-1 and V is TRBV6-1; tentatively, D is TRBD1 (5 bases). CDR1 and CDR2 (germline): MNHNS, SASEGT. CDR3 length: 17 residues. V gave up 0 bases and J gave up 1 base, with 15 bases separating them. CDR3 protein: CASSEARGGDRNTEAFF. Written as DNA, the CDR3 is TGTGCCAGCAGTGAAGCGCGGGGGGGAGACAGGAACACTGAAGCTTTCTTT.

This chain connects TRBV28 to TRBJ2-7, with unresolved D. The CDR3 loop spans 11 amino acids. In germline, CDR1 is MDHEN, CDR2 SYDVKM. V gave up 5 bases and J gave up 9 bases, with 11 bases separating them. CDR3: CASSPPWGQYF. The DNA of the CDR3 is TGTGCCAGCAGTCCGCCCTGGGGGCAGTACTTC. The full variable domain, rest sourced from reference TRBV28 and TRBJ2-7, is DVKVTQSSRYLVKRTGEKVFLECVQDMDHENMFWYRQDPGLGLRLIYFSYDVKMKEKGDIPEGYSVSREKKERFSLILESASTNQTSMYLCASSPPWGQYFGPGTRLTVT.

The V gene is TRBV7-9, the J gene TRBJ2-1, with D possibly being TRBD1 or TRBD2 (5 bases each). The V end was cut by 1 base, the J end by 15 bases, with 16 bases between. CDR1 SEHNR and CDR2 FQNEAQ come from the germline V gene (reference sequence). The CDR3 contains 13 residues. Here the CDR3 DNA reads TGTGCCAGCAGCTTAGAAGGTTGGGACCTAGGGTTCTTC. Translation gives CASSLEGWDLGFF.

The gene calls are TRBV4-1 and TRBJ1-2; tentative D call: TRBD1 (6 bases). Germline lookup yields CDR1 MGHRA and CDR2 YSYEKL. The ends were cut back, 3 bases at V and 4 bases at J, with 12 bases in the middle. The CDR3 extends over 14 amino acids. CDR3 nucleotides: TGCGCCAGCAGCCACCCGGGGGCCCTCTATGGCTACACCTTC. This codes for CASSHPGALYGYTF.

The V gene is TRBV7-2, the J gene TRBJ1-3; D remains ambiguous. CDR3 length: 14 residues. The germline gives CDR1 SGHTA, CDR2 FQGNSA. V was pared by 5 bases and J by 0 bases, with 8 bases between. The CDR3 bases are TGTGCCAGCAGCAGAGAGATCTCTGGAAACACCATATATTTT. Its protein product is CASSREISGNTIYF.

The chain has TRBV6-5 and TRBJ1-2; 9 nucleotides line up with TRBD1. The ends lost 6 bases at V and 8 bases at J; junction bases unmatched: 7. CDR1 is MNHEY, CDR2 SVGAGI, per germline. This CDR3 is 13 amino acids long. Written as DNA, the CDR3 is TGTGCCAGCAGCTGGAGGGACAGGGTGGGCTACACCTTC. Amino acid sequence: CASSWRDRVGYTF.

This chain joins TRBV11-2 and TRBJ2-3, with 10 bases aligning to TRBD2. The J segment lost 2 bases and the V segment lost 0 bases, leaving 2 bases of the junction unmatched. CDR1 SGHAT and CDR2 FQNNGV come from the germline V gene. This CDR3 spans 16 amino acids. CDR3 sequence reads: CASSLDSGGHTDTQYF. In nucleotides, the CDR3 is TGTGCCAGCAGCTTAGATAGCGGGGGGCACACAGATACGCAGTATTTT.

This clone was observed a handful of times. The V gene is TRBV5-1, the J gene TRBJ1-4; 7 positions match TRBD1. CDR3 length equals 16 residues. CDR1 and CDR2 (germline): SGHRS, YFSETQ. Unmatched junction bases numbered 10, after V lost 4 bases and J lost 4 bases. CDR3 bases: TGCGCCAGCAGCCCTGGCGGCAGGGGGGTTAATGAAAAACTGTTTTTT. Protein: CASSPGGRGVNEKLFF.

V is TRBV7-6 and J is TRBJ2-5; tentative D call: TRBD1 (6 bases). V lost 5 bases, J lost 5 bases, and 18 bases lay in between. Looked up from germline, CDR1 is SGHVS and CDR2 is FNYEAQ. The CDR3 extends over 15 amino acids. The CDR3 protein is CASSPTTGLRETQYF. CDR3 nucleotides: TGTGCCAGCAGCCCAACGACAGGTTTAAGGGAGACCCAGTACTTC. Complete variable domain (other parts from reference TRBV7-6 and TRBJ2-5): GAGVSQSPRYKVTKRGQDVALRCDPISGHVSLYWYRQALGQGPEFLTYFNYEAQQDKSGLPNDRFSAERPEGSISTLTIQRTEQRDSAMYRCASSPTTGLRETQYFGPGTRLLVL.

This clone appeared a single time. V usage is TRBV9 and J usage is TRBJ1-2; no clear D gene. CDR1 SGDLS and CDR2 YYNGEE come from the germline V gene. CDR3 length: 15 residues. V lost 7 bases, J lost 7 bases, and 23 bases lay in between. CDR3 in DNA: TGTGCCAGCGGAAAAATGGACGGCAGTGTTTCTGGCTACACCTTC. Protein sequence: CASGKMDGSVSGYTF.

The chain is built from TRBV11-3 and TRBJ2-1; possibly TRBD2 for D (7 bases). Between the trimmed V and J ends, which lost 6 bases and 0 bases, there was a span of 15 bases. This CDR3 is built from 16 residues. From germline, CDR1 is SGHNT and CDR2 YENEEA. CDR3 in amino acids: CASSLTGGSSYNEQFF. In DNA, the CDR3 is TGTGCCAGCAGTCTAACGGGGGGCAGCTCCTACAATGAGCAGTTCTTC.

This sequence joins TRBV16 and TRBJ1-2; D unresolved. CDR3 length equals 14 residues. The V end was cut by 1 base, the J end by 4 bases, with 10 bases between. CDR1 and CDR2 (germline): KGHSY, FQNENV. The CDR3 bases are TGTGCCAGCAGCCAATTGCGTGAGTCCTATGGCTACACCTTC. It translates to CASSQLRESYGYTF.

The genes are TRBV7-2 and TRBJ1-6; D possibly corresponds to TRBD1 (6 bases). Germline CDR1 is SGHTA and CDR2 is FQGNSA. The CDR3 runs to 15 residues. V was trimmed by 5 bases and J by 8 bases, leaving 16 bases between them. CDR3 nucleotide sequence: TGTGCCAGCAGCCAGATACAGGGTAGTCATTCACCCCTCCACTTT. The encoded protein is CASSQIQGSHSPLHF.

This clone has only one observation. DNA for the CDR3: TGTGCCAGCCTAAGTGCGGGAAACACCATATATTTT. It yields the protein CASLSAGNTIYF. The J gene is TRBJ1-3, the V gene TRBV6-5; D gene unclear. The CDR3 spans 12 residues. Trimming pared 8 bases from V and 4 bases from J, leaving 9 bases between. Germline lookup yields CDR1 MNHEY and CDR2 SVGAGI.

Only one count was recorded for this clone. The chain recombines TRBV9 with TRBJ2-2; TRBD1 might be the D (5 bases). Germline loops: CDR1 SGDLS, CDR2 YYNGEE. Trimming cost V 1 base and J 2 bases, with 6 bases left between them. CDR3 length: 14 residues. The CDR3, as DNA: TGTGCCAGCAGCGTACAGGGAAACACCGGGGAGCTGTTTTTT. It codes for CASSVQGNTGELFF.